This T cell receptor (beta chain) was profiled in a study of memory CD4+ T cells and cytomegalovirus serostatus (dated by TCRdb to about 2019). Study-level background: A total of about 35 healthy Belgian adults, of whom 9 were CMV seropositive and approximately 24 were CMV seronegative, were included in the cohort. To replicate a published TCR-based CMV serostatus classifier, the study sequenced CD4+ memory TCRbeta repertoires from a Belgian cohort whose cytomegalovirus serostatus was known.

The full study reports these points: Unlike the original study, which covered naive and memory CD4+ and CD8+ populations, the Belgian study sequenced only CD4+CD45RO+ memory cells. For CMV serostatus prediction, a median bootstrapped AUC of 0.95 was reached with the original framework, and a median bootstrapped AUC of roughly 0.9 was reached with a US-trained random forest. Among the 150 or so previously reported CMV-associated TCRbeta sequences, over 65 showed up in the CD4+ memory repertoires, with each one found in between one and five individuals. The original-framework classifier achieved a median bootstrapped AUC of about 0.94 with a 95% CI of 0.76-1.00 on the Belgian cohort. The results were interpreted as suggesting that the CMV-associated TCR signature is largely present in the CD4+ memory repertoire.

V and J lose 1 base and 3 bases, and a span of 11 bases separates them. The CDR3 covers 15 residues, taking in both the cysteine and the phenylalanine. Only the CDR3 DNA stays, 45 bases, in frame from base 1. CDR1 MGHDK and CDR2 SYGVNS were looked up in the germline V gene. With respect to this clone: What this receptor recognizes is not known. Nothing much larger sits one base from this clone, and base qualities are not available.

A FACSAria II was used to sort memory CD4+ T cells, defined as single viable CD3+CD4+CD8-CD45RO+ cells. CMV serostatus was assessed using a Roche Elecsys assay, by which serum IgG against CMV pp150, pp28, p38 and p52 was detected. After the samples were thawed, total CD4+ T cells were enriched through positive selection using CD4 magnetic microbeads. The samples came from a different study that was designed specifically to examine the CD4+ T cell memory repertoire. Peripheral blood mononuclear cells were isolated and cryopreserved according to standard operating procedures, and serum was stored at -80 degrees C. The staining relied on CD3-PerCP (BW264/56), CD4-APC (RPA-T4), CD45RO-PE (UCHT1) and CD8-Pacific Orange (3B5) antibodies, and Sytox blue was used to exclude non-viable cells. The Quick-DNA Microprep Kit was used to extract genomic DNA from the sorted cells. TCRbeta DNA was amplified with the immunoSEQ hsTCRbeta kit following the manufacturer's protocol. TCRbeta libraries were sequenced on an Illumina MiSeq instrument. From the authors' description of their analysis: Following removal of out-of-frame sequences, approximately 2.1 million distinct TCRbeta sequences were retained, with an average of roughly 70,000 per individual. Two values were used to score each individual: the count of 150 to 200 previously reported CMV-associated TCRbeta sequences and the total count of productive distinct TCRbeta sequences. A beta-binomial model was reimplemented in Python, and scikit-learn random forests with default parameters were trained on US cohort data. Classifier performance on the Belgian cohort was summarized as median AUC with percentile confidence intervals calculated over 10,000 bootstrap iterations. In TCRdb, the immuneACCESS table is reduced to in-frame sequences with V and J assigned. These tables do not hold every clone; where another copy was compared, an unresolved V gene accounts for under half, and the others remain unexplained. V and J calls and clone size are given by that table; D and trimming were obtained from the DNA. The sample data list approximately 60,000 clones, and around 79% of these were observed just once. The leading ten clones occupy under 3% of the sample.

The sequenced sample consisted of memory CD4+ T cells from blood. The rearranged chain carries TRBV25-1 and TRBJ2-3, with the D gene call left open. This receptor was obtained from an adult in good health and CMV-seropositive. The sequenced DNA is TGTGCCAGCAGTGAATCCGGCGGACGGACAGATACGCAGTATTTT. This sequence encodes CASSESGGRTDTQYF.